This T cell receptor beta chain was retrieved from a study of blood T cell repertoires in COVID-19. For the study at large: The United States, Italy and Spain supplied acute and convalescent COVID-19 samples. PBMCs, B-cell-depleted T cells, or T cells were the source of the cDNA or gDNA that made up the material.

Original handling: It was from reference gene primer amplification that nucleated cell counts were estimated. Produced via immunoSEQ multiplex PCR; TCRdb's table is partial and in-frame only. V and J calls plus clone size are reproduced from that table; the DNA served to infer D and trimming. Of about 90,000 clones listed, approximately 89% are singletons. Input material: peripheral blood. The TCR originated in a man between 60 and 75 years old with acute or convalescent COVID-19.

CDR3 protein: CASSEAWRNYEQYF. CDR3 coding DNA: TGTGCCAGCAGTGAAGCGTGGAGAAACTACGAGCAGTACTTC. V and J are TRBV6-1 and TRBJ2-7; no reliable D call. Germline values: CDR1 MNHNS, CDR2 SASEGT. The V end lost 0 bases, the J end lost 3 bases, and 9 bases lay between the germline ends. The CDR3 is made up of 14 amino acids.